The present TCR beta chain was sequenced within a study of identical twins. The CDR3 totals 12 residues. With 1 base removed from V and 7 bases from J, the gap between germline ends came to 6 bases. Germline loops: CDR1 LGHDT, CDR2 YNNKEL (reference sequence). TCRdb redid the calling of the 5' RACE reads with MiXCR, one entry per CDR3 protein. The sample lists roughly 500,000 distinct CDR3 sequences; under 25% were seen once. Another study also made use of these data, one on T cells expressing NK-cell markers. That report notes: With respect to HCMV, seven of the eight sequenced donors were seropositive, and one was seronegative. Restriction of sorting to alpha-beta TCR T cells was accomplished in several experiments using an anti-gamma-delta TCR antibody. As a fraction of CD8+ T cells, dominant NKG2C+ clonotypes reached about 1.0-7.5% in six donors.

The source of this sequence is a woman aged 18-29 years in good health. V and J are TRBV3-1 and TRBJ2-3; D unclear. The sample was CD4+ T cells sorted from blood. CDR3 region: CASSQVSYTQYF. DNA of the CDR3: TGTGCCAGCAGCCAAGTTTCCTATACGCAGTATTTT.